These 19 T cell receptor beta chains share one sample of origin, sequenced in a study of identical twins. One entry per CDR3 protein results from TCRdb running MiXCR on the 5' RACE reads. The sample comprises 700,000 or so distinct CDR3 sequences, over 8.5% of which are singletons, and around 0.98% rests with the top ten. These data were likewise used in another study, on yellow fever vaccine responses in identical twins.

Sequenced sample: PBMCs. Receptors were obtained from a woman aged 18-29 years in good health.

The rearrangement links TRBV18 to TRBJ1-5, with D uncertain. Germline assignment: CDR1 KGHSH and CDR2 LQKENI. This CDR3 region has 15 residues. V was shortened by 3 bases and J by 2 bases, with 11 bases between the two germline ends. The CDR3 DNA reads TGTGCCAGCTCACCGTCAGATTTTGGCAATCAGCCCCAGCATTTT. Its protein is CASSPSDFGNQPQHF.

This clonotype was detected ten times or more. This chain links TRBV12-3 or TRBV12-4 with TRBJ2-5; 8 bases line up with TRBD1. The CDR3 covers 15 residues. The ends lost 6 bases at V and 2 bases at J; junction bases unmatched: 8. CDR3: CASSLDRVKQETQYF. The CDR3 DNA reads TGTGCCAGCAGCCTGGACAGGGTGAAACAAGAGACCCAGTACTTC.

This clonotype was counted between two and nine times. This chain links TRBV28 with TRBJ2-7; 12 nucleotides agree with TRBD2. The V segment lost 5 bases and the J segment 2 bases; nucleotides outside the gene matches: 7. The CDR3 covers 16 residues. Germline CDR1 MDHEN, CDR2 SYDVKM. DNA for the CDR3: TGTGCCAGCAGTCCCGACGGACTAGCGGGAACCTACGAGCAGTACTTC. It specifies CASSPDGLAGTYEQYF.

This clonotype appeared a few times. The rearrangement uses TRBV12-3 or TRBV12-4 and TRBJ2-2, with TRBD2 matching over 10 bases. This CDR3 has 15 residues. Losses at the gene ends were 6 bases for V and 3 bases for J; bases not matched to a gene: 4. This chain's CDR3 is CASSFSGGYTGELFF. CDR3 DNA sequence: TGTGCCAGCAGCTTTAGCGGGGGGTACACCGGGGAGCTGTTTTTT.

This clonotype is a singleton in its sample. The chain links TRBV4-2 to TRBJ2-2, with TRBD2 matching 7 bases. V lost 1 base, J lost 6 bases, and 8 bases stayed unmatched. In germline, CDR1 is LGHNA, CDR2 YNFKEQ. The CDR3 sequence is 16 residues long. CDR3 loop: CASSQASTSRSGELFF. CDR3 in DNA: TGTGCCAGCAGCCAAGCTTCGACTAGCCGGTCCGGGGAGCTGTTTTTT.

This clonotype was found a few times. This chain connects TRBV11-2 to TRBJ2-7, with 10 bases that match TRBD2. Germline assignment: CDR1 SGHAT and CDR2 FQNNGV. Germline trimming cut 0 bases from V and 6 bases from J; bases unmatched to any gene: 2. The CDR3 sequence is 14 residues long. CDR3 sequence: CASSLEAGGPEQYF. In nucleotides, the CDR3 is TGTGCCAGCAGCTTAGAAGCGGGAGGGCCCGAGCAGTACTTC.

This clonotype was seen more than once but under ten times. V is TRBV6-1 and J is TRBJ1-1; D ambiguous. With 8 bases removed from V and 3 bases from J, the gap between germline ends came to 19 bases. The CDR3 runs to 15 residues. CDR1 and CDR2 from the germline V gene are MNHNS and SASEGT. In nucleotides, the CDR3 is TGTGCCAGCTCACTAATCCCCAGGTGGGACACTGAAGCTTTCTTT. Its translation is CASSLIPRWDTEAFF.

V is TRBV3-1 and J is TRBJ2-7; D is unresolved. CDR1 and CDR2 (germline): LGHDT, YNNKEL (reference sequence). There are 13 residues in the CDR3. The V end was cut by 0 bases, the J end by 3 bases, with 6 bases between. The CDR3 DNA sequence: TGTGCCAGCAGCCAAGATTTGGACTACGAGCAGTACTTC. Translating gives CASSQDLDYEQYF.

The chain uses TRBV29-1 and TRBJ2-3, with 7 bases matching TRBD2. The length of the CDR3 is 15 residues. V shed 7 bases and J 3 bases; nucleotides not matched to a gene: 13. CDR1 SQVTM and CDR2 ANQGSEA come from the germline V gene. The DNA of the CDR3 is TGCAGCGCCGCCCCGGGGGGAACCACAACAGATACGCAGTATTTT. Residues: CSAAPGGTTTDTQYF.

This clonotype was counted only a few times. The chain is built from TRBV19 and TRBJ2-7; TRBD1 aligns across 12 bases. Germline CDR1 LNHDA, CDR2 SQIVND (reference sequence). The V segment lost 5 bases and the J segment 6 bases; nucleotides outside the gene matches: 8. The CDR3 runs to 15 residues. The CDR3: CASSLGTGGLGEQYF. The CDR3, as DNA: TGTGCCAGTAGTTTGGGGACAGGGGGCCTTGGCGAGCAGTACTTC. The entire variable domain, with the rest obtained from reference TRBV19 and TRBJ2-7, is as follows: DGGITQSPKYLFRKEGQNVTLSCEQNLNHDAMYWYRQDPGQGLRLIYYSQIVNDFQKGDIAEGYSVSREKKESFPLTVTSAQKNPTAFYLCASSLGTGGLGEQYFGPGTRLTVT.

This clonotype appeared a few times. V gene TRBV9 combines with J gene TRBJ2-1; no definite D call. CDR3 length: 13 residues. V was shortened by 0 bases and J by 2 bases, with 3 bases between the two germline ends. From germline, CDR1 is SGDLS and CDR2 YYNGEE. The CDR3 DNA reads TGTGCCAGCAGCGTAGAGCCCTACAATGAGCAGTTCTTC. Translated: CASSVEPYNEQFF.

This clonotype has more than one count but fewer than ten. The V gene is TRBV27, the J gene TRBJ2-3; TRBD1 matches at 9 bases. The CDR3 sequence is 15 residues long. V shed 5 bases and J 3 bases; nucleotides not matched to a gene: 6. Germline CDR1 and CDR2: MNHEY and SMNVEV (reference sequence). The DNA for the CDR3 is TGTGCCAGCAGTGTAGGACAGGGGCGTACAGATACGCAGTATTTT. Translation gives CASSVGQGRTDTQYF.

This clonotype was found a few times. The rearrangement joins TRBV7-3 to TRBJ2-1; 7 bases agree with TRBD2. Germline-derived CDR1 and CDR2 are SGHTA and FQGTGA. CDR3 length equals 15 residues. J was trimmed by 2 bases and V by 2 bases; bases with no gene match: 3. The CDR3 DNA follows: TGTGCCAGCAGCTTAGGGGGGGTCGCCTACAATGAGCAGTTCTTC. Encoded protein: CASSLGGVAYNEQFF.

The rearrangement joins TRBV12-3 or TRBV12-4 to TRBJ1-3, with a possible D match to TRBD1 (6 bases). The CDR3 has 16 amino acids. With 6 bases removed from V and 4 bases from J, the gap between germline ends came to 19 bases. DNA of the CDR3: TGTGCCAGCAGGCCCAGGGGAGGGGTGGAAGGAAACACCATATATTTT. Encoded protein: CASRPRGGVEGNTIYF.

Many counts were recorded for this clonotype. V usage is TRBV4-3 and J usage is TRBJ2-1; 11 nucleotides agree with TRBD2. V gave up 3 bases and J gave up 7 bases; unmatched junction bases: 5. Germline values: CDR1 LGHNA, CDR2 YSLEER. The CDR3 length is 15 residues. CDR3 sequence: CASSHRLAGTNEQFF. CDR3 nucleotides: TGCGCCAGCAGCCATAGACTAGCGGGGACTAATGAGCAGTTCTTC.

This clonotype showed up just a few times. The chain employs TRBV12-3 or TRBV12-4 and TRBJ1-6; no definite D call. This CDR3 contains 15 residues. V lost 6 bases to trimming and J lost 0 bases, with 9 bases between them. The chain's CDR3 is CASRARSSYNSPLHF. The CDR3 DNA is TGTGCCAGCAGAGCCAGGAGCTCCTATAATTCACCCCTCCACTTT.

This clonotype showed up just a few times. CDR3 DNA: TGTGCCATCAGCCCCGATGGAGGGGGGGCCTACGAGCAGTACTTC. This translates into CAISPDGGGAYEQYF. The chain recombines TRBV10-3 with TRBJ2-7; D might be TRBD2 (7 bases). CDR1 and CDR2 from the germline V gene are ENHRY and SYGVKD. V was cut by 6 bases and J by 2 bases, with 17 bases left in between. The CDR3 totals 15 residues.

This clonotype was picked up a small number of times. The chain is built from TRBV12-3 or TRBV12-4 and TRBJ2-1, with D tentatively TRBD2 (7 bases). The CDR3 loop spans 16 amino acids. The V end lost 6 bases, the J end lost 4 bases, and 19 bases lay between the germline ends. This CDR3 is CASRKTGGGPYNEQFF. The CDR3 coding sequence is TGTGCCAGCAGAAAAACTGGCGGGGGCCCTTACAATGAGCAGTTCTTC.

This chain connects TRBV11-2 to TRBJ2-1; TRBD2 matches 10 bases. CDR3 length: 16 amino acids. V was clipped by 4 bases and J by 4 bases; unmatched bases: 7. Germline assignment: CDR1 SGHAT and CDR2 FQNNGV. CDR3 nucleotide sequence: TGTGCCAGCAGCTCGAACCTAGCGGGAGATTACAATGAGCAGTTCTTC. Its protein is CASSSNLAGDYNEQFF. The full variable domain, rest sourced from reference TRBV11-2 and TRBJ2-1, is EAGVAQSPRYKIIEKRQSVAFWCNPISGHATLYWYQQILGQGPKLLIQFQNNGVVDDSQLPKDRFSAERLKGVDSTLKIQPAKLEDSAVYLCASSSNLAGDYNEQFFGPGTRLTVL.